These 2 T cell receptor beta chains were all obtained from the same sample, sequenced in a study of T-cell reconstitution after alpha-beta-depleted transplantation in children. Unique molecular identifiers were used in preparing the TCRbeta library. TCRdb redid the calling of the PCR reads with MiXCR, one entry per CDR3 protein. Seen here are 500,000 to 600,000 distinct CDR3 sequences, around 17% observed once, and the top ten hold approximately 3%. The source material was PBMCs from the stem cell graft donor, sampled from the stem cell graft. The receptors originated from a human donor who donated a stem cell graft to a child with acute lymphoblastic leukemia.

The V and J genes are TRBV29-1 and TRBJ2-1, with 8 nucleotides matching TRBD2. From germline, CDR1 is SQVTM and CDR2 ANQGSEA. This CDR3 region has 14 residues. Unmatched junction bases numbered 8, after V lost 4 bases and J lost 6 bases. The CDR3 nucleotides read TGCAGCGTTGTACCGAGCGGGAGCGGCAATGAGCAGTTCTTC. Amino acids: CSVVPSGSGNEQFF.

This rearrangement joins TRBV12-3 or TRBV12-4 to TRBJ2-7; no firm D call. V was shortened by 0 bases and J by 5 bases, with 8 bases between the two germline ends. The CDR3 covers 13 residues. The CDR3 DNA reads TGTGCCAGCAGTTTAGCGAATGGGGACGAGCAGTACTTC. Translating it yields CASSLANGDEQYF.